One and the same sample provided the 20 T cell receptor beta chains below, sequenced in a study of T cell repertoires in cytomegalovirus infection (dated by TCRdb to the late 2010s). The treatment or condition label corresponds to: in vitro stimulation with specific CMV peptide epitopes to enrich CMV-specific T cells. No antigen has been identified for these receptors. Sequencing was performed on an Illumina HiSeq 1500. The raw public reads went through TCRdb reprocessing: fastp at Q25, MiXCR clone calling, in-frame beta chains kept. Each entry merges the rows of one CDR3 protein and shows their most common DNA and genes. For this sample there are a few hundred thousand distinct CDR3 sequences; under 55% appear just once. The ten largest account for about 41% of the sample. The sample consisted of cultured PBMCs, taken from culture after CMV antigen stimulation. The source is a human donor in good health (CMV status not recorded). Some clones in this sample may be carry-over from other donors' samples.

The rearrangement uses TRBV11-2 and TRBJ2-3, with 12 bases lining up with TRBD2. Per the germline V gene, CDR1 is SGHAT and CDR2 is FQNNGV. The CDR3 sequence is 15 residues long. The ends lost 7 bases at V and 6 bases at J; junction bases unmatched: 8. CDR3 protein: CASKGLAGLTDTQYF. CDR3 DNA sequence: TGTGCCAGCAAAGGACTAGCGGGGTTAACGGATACGCAGTATTTT.

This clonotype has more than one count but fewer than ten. CDR3 region: CASSLGGFNRYEQYF. DNA of the CDR3: TGTGCCAGCAGCTTAGGGGGATTTAATCGCTACGAGCAGTACTTC. The V call is TRBV7-2, the J call TRBJ2-7; no clear D. The germline V gene has CDR1 SGHTA and CDR2 FQGNSA. The CDR3 spans 15 residues. V was cut by 1 base and J by 3 bases, with 13 bases left in between. Full variable domain (outside the CDR3, taken from reference TRBV7-2 and TRBJ2-7): GAGVSQSPSNKVTEKGKDVELRCDPISGHTALYWYRQSLGQGLEFLIYFQGNSAPDKSGLPSDRFSAERTGGSVSTLTIQRTQQEDSAVYLCASSLGGFNRYEQYFGPGTRLTVT.

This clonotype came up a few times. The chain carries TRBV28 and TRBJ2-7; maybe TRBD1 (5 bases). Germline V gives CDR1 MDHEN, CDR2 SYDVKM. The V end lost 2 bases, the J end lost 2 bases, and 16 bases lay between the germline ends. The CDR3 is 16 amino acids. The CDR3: CASSLLSGYRTYEQYF. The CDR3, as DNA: TGTGCCAGCAGTTTACTTTCAGGGTACCGGACCTACGAGCAGTACTTC.

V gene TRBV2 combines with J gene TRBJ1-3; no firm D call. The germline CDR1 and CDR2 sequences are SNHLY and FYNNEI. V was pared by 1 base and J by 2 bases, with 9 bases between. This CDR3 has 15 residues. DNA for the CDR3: TGTGCCAGCAGTGAAGGGGAGGGAACTGGAAACACCATATATTTT. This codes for CASSEGEGTGNTIYF. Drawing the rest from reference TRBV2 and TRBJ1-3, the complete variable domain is EPEVTQTPSHQVTQMGQEVILRCVPISNHLYFYWYRQILGQKVEFLVSFYNNEISEKSEIFDDQFSVERPDGSNFTLKIRSTKLEDSAMYFCASSEGEGTGNTIYFGEGSWLTVV.

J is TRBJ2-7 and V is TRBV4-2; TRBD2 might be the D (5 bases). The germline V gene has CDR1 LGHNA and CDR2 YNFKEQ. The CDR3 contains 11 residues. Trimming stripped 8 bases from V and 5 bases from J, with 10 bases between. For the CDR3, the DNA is TGTGCCAGCCGAGGGAGTGACGAGCAGTACTTC. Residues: CASRGSDEQYF.

In nucleotides, the CDR3 is TGCAGCGTTGCTGAGAACTATAGCAATCAGCCCCAGCATTTT. Amino acids: CSVAENYSNQPQHF. This chain links TRBV29-1 with TRBJ1-5; no definite D call. Trimming shortened V by 4 bases and J by 0 bases, and 10 bases separated the two germline ends. Germline CDR1 reads SQVTM; CDR2 reads ANQGSEA. The CDR3 runs 14 residues.

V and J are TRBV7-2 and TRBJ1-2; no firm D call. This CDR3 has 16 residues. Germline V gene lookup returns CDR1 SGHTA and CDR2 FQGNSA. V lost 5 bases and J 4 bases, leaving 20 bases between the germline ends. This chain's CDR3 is CASSLRRVTGLYGYTF. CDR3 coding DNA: TGTGCCAGCAGCCTCCGGCGGGTTACCGGCCTCTATGGCTACACCTTC.

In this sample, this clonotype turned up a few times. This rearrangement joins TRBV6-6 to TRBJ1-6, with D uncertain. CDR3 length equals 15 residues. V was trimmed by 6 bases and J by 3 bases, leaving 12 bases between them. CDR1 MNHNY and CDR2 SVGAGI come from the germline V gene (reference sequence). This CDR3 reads CASSQQSFYNSPLHF. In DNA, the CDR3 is TGTGCCAGCAGCCAACAGAGCTTCTATAATTCACCCCTCCACTTT.

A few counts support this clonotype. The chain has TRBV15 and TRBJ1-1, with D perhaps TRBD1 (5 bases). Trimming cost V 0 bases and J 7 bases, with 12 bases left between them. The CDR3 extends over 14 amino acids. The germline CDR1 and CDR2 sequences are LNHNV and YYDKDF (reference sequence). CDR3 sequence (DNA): TGTGCCACCAGCAGAGATCAGGGCGCTAATGAAGCTTTCTTT. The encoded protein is CATSRDQGANEAFF.

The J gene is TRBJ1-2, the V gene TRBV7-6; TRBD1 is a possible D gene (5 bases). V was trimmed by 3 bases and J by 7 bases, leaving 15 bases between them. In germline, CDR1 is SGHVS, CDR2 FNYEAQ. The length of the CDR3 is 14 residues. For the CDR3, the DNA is TGTGCCAGCAGCTTTGAGGTCCAGGGTAGTGGCTACACCTTC. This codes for CASSFEVQGSGYTF.

CDR3 sequence reads: CASSYSRGGWGNYNEQFF. The CDR3 nucleotides are TGTGCCAGCAGTTACTCGAGGGGAGGTTGGGGCAATTACAATGAGCAGTTCTTC. The V gene is TRBV6-5, the J gene TRBJ2-1, with a tentative D call TRBD2 (6 bases). The CDR3 sequence is 18 residues long. Germline V gene sequence: CDR1 MNHEY, CDR2 SVGAGI. Trimming stripped 0 bases from V and 4 bases from J, with 19 bases between.

The CDR3 nucleotides are TGTGCCAGCAGCCGGGACTCCATGGAGACCCAGTACTTC. Protein product: CASSRDSMETQYF. The V and J genes are TRBV7-2 and TRBJ2-5; maybe TRBD2 (6 bases). The CDR3 is made up of 13 amino acids. V was pared by 5 bases and J by 5 bases, with 12 bases between. The germline V gene encodes CDR1 SGHTA and CDR2 FQGNSA.

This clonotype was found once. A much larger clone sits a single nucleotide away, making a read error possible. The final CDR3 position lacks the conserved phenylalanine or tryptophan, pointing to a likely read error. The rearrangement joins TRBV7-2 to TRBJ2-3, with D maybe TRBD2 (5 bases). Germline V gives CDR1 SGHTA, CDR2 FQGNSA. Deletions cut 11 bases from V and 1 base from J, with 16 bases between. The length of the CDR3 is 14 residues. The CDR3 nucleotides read TGTGCCGGAGCAGAGGACGGGGGCACAGATACGCAGTATTCT. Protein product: CAGAEDGGTDTQYS.

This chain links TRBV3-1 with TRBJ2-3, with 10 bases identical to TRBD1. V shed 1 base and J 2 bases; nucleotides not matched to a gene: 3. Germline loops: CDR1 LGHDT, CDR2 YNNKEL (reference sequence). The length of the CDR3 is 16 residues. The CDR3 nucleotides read TGTGCCAGCAGCCAAGGGGGACAGGGGATCACAGATACGCAGTATTTT. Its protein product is CASSQGGQGITDTQYF.

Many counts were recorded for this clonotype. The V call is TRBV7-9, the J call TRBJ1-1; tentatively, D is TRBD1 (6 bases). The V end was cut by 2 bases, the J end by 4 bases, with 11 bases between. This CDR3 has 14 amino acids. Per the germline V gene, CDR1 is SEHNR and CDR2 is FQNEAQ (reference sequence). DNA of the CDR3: TGTGCCAGCAGCTTAAGTAGGGGGAGCACTGAAGCTTTCTTT. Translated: CASSLSRGSTEAFF.

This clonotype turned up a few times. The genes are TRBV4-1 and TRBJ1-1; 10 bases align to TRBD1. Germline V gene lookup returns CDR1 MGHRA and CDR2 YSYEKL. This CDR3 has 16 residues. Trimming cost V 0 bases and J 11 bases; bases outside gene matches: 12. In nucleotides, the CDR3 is TGCGCCAGCAGCCAAGACAGTCTTGAGACAGGGGGCGATGCTTTCTTT. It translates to CASSQDSLETGGDAFF.

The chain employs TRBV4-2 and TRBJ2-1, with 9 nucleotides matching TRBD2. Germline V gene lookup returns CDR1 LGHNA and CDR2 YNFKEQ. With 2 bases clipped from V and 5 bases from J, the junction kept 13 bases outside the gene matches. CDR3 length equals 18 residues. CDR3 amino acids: CASSQLPQSGGPNNEQFF. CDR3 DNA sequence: TGTGCCAGCAGCCAACTCCCACAGAGCGGGGGGCCAAACAATGAGCAGTTCTTC.

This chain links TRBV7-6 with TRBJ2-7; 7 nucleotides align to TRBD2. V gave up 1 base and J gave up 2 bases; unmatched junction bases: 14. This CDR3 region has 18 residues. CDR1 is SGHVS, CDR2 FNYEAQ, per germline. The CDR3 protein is CASSLVPLWREITYEQYF. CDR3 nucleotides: TGTGCCAGCAGCTTAGTACCCTTATGGCGGGAGATAACCTACGAGCAGTACTTC.

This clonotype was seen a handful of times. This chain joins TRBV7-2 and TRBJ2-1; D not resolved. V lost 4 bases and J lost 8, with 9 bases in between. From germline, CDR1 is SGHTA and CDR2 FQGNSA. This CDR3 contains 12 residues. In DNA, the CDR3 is TGTGCCAGCAGCTCCAGTGGGTATGAGCAGTTCTTC. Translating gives CASSSSGYEQFF.

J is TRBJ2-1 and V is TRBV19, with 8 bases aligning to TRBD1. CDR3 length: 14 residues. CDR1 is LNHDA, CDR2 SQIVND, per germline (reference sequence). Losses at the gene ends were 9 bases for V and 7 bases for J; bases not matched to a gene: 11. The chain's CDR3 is CASGIGQGANEQFF. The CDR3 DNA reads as TGTGCCAGCGGCATAGGGCAGGGGGCGAATGAGCAGTTCTTC.